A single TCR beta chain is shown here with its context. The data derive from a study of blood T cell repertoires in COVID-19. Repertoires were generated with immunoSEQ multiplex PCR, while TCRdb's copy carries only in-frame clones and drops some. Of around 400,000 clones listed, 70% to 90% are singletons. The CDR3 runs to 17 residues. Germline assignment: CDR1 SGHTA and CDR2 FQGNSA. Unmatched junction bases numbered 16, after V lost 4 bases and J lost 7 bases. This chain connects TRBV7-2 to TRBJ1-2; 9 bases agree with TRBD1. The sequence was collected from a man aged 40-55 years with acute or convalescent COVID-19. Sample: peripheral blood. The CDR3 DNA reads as TGTGCCAGCAGCTCACAAATCCCAGGGACAGGGCGAGGTGGCTACACCTTC. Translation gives CASSSQIPGTGRGGYTF.